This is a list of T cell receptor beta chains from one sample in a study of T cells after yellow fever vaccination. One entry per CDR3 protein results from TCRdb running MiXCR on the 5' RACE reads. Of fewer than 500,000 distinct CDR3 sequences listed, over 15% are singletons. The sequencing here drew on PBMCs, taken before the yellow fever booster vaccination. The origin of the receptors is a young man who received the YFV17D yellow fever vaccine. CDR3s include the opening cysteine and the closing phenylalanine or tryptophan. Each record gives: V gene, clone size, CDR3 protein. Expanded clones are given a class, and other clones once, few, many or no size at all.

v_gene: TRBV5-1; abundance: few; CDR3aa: CASSLAAEPTRTEAFF
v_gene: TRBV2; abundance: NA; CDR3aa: CASSTSARGGETQYF
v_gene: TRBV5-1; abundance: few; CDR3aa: CASSLRLEPDTGELFF
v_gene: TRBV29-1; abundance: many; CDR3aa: CSVEDIGNTIYF
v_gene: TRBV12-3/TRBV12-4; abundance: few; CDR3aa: CASSPALGGSEQFF
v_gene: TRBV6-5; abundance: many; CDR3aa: CASSYSPAGRTRGSCFF
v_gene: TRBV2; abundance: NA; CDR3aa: CASSDPSTSSQTDTQYF
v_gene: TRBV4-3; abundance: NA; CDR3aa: CASSQDQGRGNEQFF
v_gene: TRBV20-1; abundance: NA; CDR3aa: CSASLTNTEAFF
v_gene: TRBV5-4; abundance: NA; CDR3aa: CASSRGGTSWSDEQYF
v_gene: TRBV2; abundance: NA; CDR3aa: CASVRDRNQPQHF
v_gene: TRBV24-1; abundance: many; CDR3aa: CATSDSGHWDGELFF
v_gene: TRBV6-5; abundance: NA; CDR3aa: CASSSPDRGQRGYTF
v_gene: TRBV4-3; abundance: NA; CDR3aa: CASSQDIDREYYEQYF
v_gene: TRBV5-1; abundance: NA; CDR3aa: CASRSISPVSEAFF
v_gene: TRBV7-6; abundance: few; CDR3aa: CASSLQGGLDRELFF
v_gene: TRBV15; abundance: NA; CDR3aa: CATSRSLNTEAFF
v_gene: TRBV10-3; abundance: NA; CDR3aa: CATFEGNIQYF